These 26 T cell receptor beta chains were sequenced from one sample in a study of T cell responses to AZD1222 COVID-19 vaccine (dated by TCRdb to the early 2020s). The protocol used for the library was the immunoSEQ multiplex PCR assay. TCRdb holds this immuneACCESS table with in-frame rearrangements only. Some clones are missing; in checked studies, unresolved V genes explain under half, and the rest has no known cause. The sample table records 120,000 to 150,000 clones; around 91% of these occur just once. The top ten hold 5.2% of the sample. This sample's time point label indicates: baseline before first vaccination. Sequences were derived from peripheral blood, sampled on day 0 of AZD1222 vaccination. The receptor set was obtained from an adult in good health.

This clone was counted once. This rearrangement joins TRBV9 to TRBJ1-2, with D uncertain. From germline, CDR1 is SGDLS and CDR2 YYNGEE. This CDR3 comprises 14 residues. With 2 bases removed from V and 1 base from J, the gap between germline ends came to 9 bases. The CDR3 DNA reads TGTGCCAGCAGCGTGGCCAGACATAACTATGGCTACACCTTC. It yields the protein CASSVARHNYGYTF.

This sequence joins TRBV9 and TRBJ1-6; 7 bases line up with TRBD1. Germline-derived CDR1 and CDR2 are SGDLS and YYNGEE. V lost 4 bases and J lost 7; bases outside the gene matches: 8. The CDR3 totals 15 residues. For the CDR3, the DNA is TGTGCCAGCAGCTCCCGGTGGGACAGAAATTCACCCCTCCACTTT. This translates into CASSSRWDRNSPLHF.

This chain links TRBV12-3 or TRBV12-4 with TRBJ1-5; D is undetermined. This CDR3 spans 13 amino acids. The germline V and J ends were trimmed by 8 bases and 6 bases, with 14 bases remaining between them. The CDR3 region is CASGLGLGQPQHF. The CDR3 coding sequence is TGTGCCAGCGGCTTGGGGTTGGGTCAGCCCCAGCATTTT.

The chain couples TRBV28 to TRBJ2-7, with no clear D. The CDR3 length is 14 residues. Germline values: CDR1 MDHEN, CDR2 SYDVKM. V was cut by 3 bases and J by 3 bases, with 12 bases left in between. Here the CDR3 DNA reads TGTGCCAGCAGTTTGCGTCAAGGGAACTACGAGCAGTACTTC. Residues: CASSLRQGNYEQYF.

The rearrangement joins TRBV7-3 to TRBJ1-1; 8 bases map to TRBD1. V lost 5 bases and J lost 4; bases outside the gene matches: 3. CDR1 SGHTA and CDR2 FQGTGA come from the germline V gene. CDR3 size: 13 residues. The CDR3 sequence is CASSPTGGTEAFF. For the CDR3, the DNA is TGTGCCAGCAGCCCCACAGGGGGCACTGAAGCTTTCTTT.

The V gene is TRBV29-1, the J gene TRBJ2-7; D not resolved. V lost 4 bases and J 2 bases, leaving 12 bases between the germline ends. This CDR3 has 13 residues. Germline-derived CDR1 and CDR2 are SQVTM and ANQGSEA. The chain's CDR3 is CSVASDGTYEQYF. The DNA of the CDR3 is TGCAGCGTTGCTTCGGATGGGACCTACGAGCAGTACTTC.

The chain uses TRBV9 and TRBJ1-1; D is undetermined. Germline V gives CDR1 SGDLS, CDR2 YYNGEE. The CDR3 contains 14 residues. V shed 0 bases and J shed 0 bases, with 6 bases lying between them. The CDR3 DNA is TGTGCCAGCAGCGTAGGGGTGGTGAACACTGAAGCTTTCTTT. Translating it yields CASSVGVVNTEAFF.

J is TRBJ1-4 and V is TRBV27; D is unclear. Germline V gene sequence: CDR1 MNHEY, CDR2 SMNVEV (reference sequence). The V and J ends lost 3 bases and 8 bases respectively, with 19 bases between them. CDR3 length: 16 residues. The CDR3 here is CASSFLSGFREEKLFF. CDR3 DNA sequence: TGTGCCAGCAGTTTTCTGTCCGGGTTCCGGGAGGAAAAACTGTTTTTT.

This clone has just a few counts. This chain joins TRBV7-2 and TRBJ1-1, with 9 bases fitting TRBD1. The CDR3 contains 15 residues. The junction had 10 bases not matched to a gene; V was cut back by 5 bases and J by 6 bases. From germline, CDR1 is SGHTA and CDR2 FQGNSA. CDR3 sequence: CASSPNRGRDAEAFF. The CDR3 DNA is TGTGCCAGCAGCCCTAACAGGGGGCGTGACGCTGAAGCTTTCTTT.

This clone was found once. The V gene is TRBV7-2, the J gene TRBJ2-1, with D hard to call. Trimming removed 11 bases from V and 4 bases from J, with 9 bases in between. Germline CDR1 and CDR2: SGHTA and FQGNSA. The CDR3 runs to 11 residues. The CDR3 coding sequence is TGTGCCCTGGGCGCATACAATGAGCAGTTCTTC. Translation gives CALGAYNEQFF.

The genes are TRBV6-2 or TRBV6-3 and TRBJ1-5, with 11 positions matching TRBD1. Germline CDR1 and CDR2: MNHEY and SVGEGT. V shed 0 bases, J shed 5 bases, and the junction held 12 bases outside the gene matches. CDR3 size: 19 residues. The CDR3 loop reads CASSYSTGSGTGGDQPQHF. The CDR3 DNA reads as TGTGCCAGCAGTTACTCAACCGGTTCCGGGACAGGGGGGGATCAGCCCCAGCATTTT.

The chain employs TRBV7-9 and TRBJ1-5; the match to TRBD1 covers 9 bases. Trimming at V came to 4 bases and at J to 8 bases, leaving 12 bases not matched to a gene. The germline V gene has CDR1 SEHNR and CDR2 FQNEAQ (reference sequence). This CDR3 comprises 16 residues. The CDR3 spells CASSYHRGLWLEPQHF. Written as DNA, the CDR3 is TGTGCCAGCAGCTACCACAGGGGGCTTTGGTTGGAGCCCCAGCATTTT.

The gene calls are TRBV5-6 and TRBJ1-3; D is perhaps TRBD1 (5 bases). This CDR3 contains 16 residues. Germline assignment: CDR1 SGHDT and CDR2 YYEEEE. Between the trimmed V and J ends, which lost 1 base and 4 bases, there was a span of 15 bases. Here the CDR3 reads CASSLPGDRLGNTIYF. The CDR3 nucleotides read TGTGCCAGCAGCTTGCCGGGGGATCGGCTCGGAAACACCATATATTTT.

This clone was detected only a few times. V gene TRBV11-3 combines with J gene TRBJ1-1; D not resolved. The germline CDR1 and CDR2 sequences are SGHNT and YENEEA. The CDR3 totals 13 residues. V dropped 3 bases and J dropped 3 bases, with 8 bases sitting between them. The CDR3 region is CASSFQVDTEAFF. The CDR3 DNA is TGTGCCAGCAGCTTTCAGGTCGACACTGAAGCTTTCTTT. The variable domain in full, completed from reference TRBV11-3 and TRBJ1-1, reads EAGVVQSPRYKIIEKKQPVAFWCNPISGHNTLYWYLQNLGQGPELLIRYENEEAVDDSQLPKDRFSAERLKGVDSTLKIQPAELGDSAVYLCASSFQVDTEAFFGQGTRLTVV.

The rearrangement uses TRBV7-6 and TRBJ2-1; TRBD1 aligns across 8 bases. This CDR3 spans 13 amino acids. V gave up 6 bases and J gave up 9 bases; unmatched junction bases: 7. Germline V lookup: CDR1 SGHVS, CDR2 FNYEAQ. The CDR3 sequence is CASSPDRATEQFF. In DNA, the CDR3 is TGTGCCAGCAGTCCGGACAGGGCGACTGAGCAGTTCTTC.

The chain uses TRBV2 and TRBJ2-2; 7 bases line up with TRBD2. Losses at the gene ends were 6 bases for V and 0 bases for J; bases not matched to a gene: 10. This CDR3 is built from 17 residues. CDR1 is SNHLY, CDR2 FYNNEI, per germline. The CDR3 DNA is TGTGCCAGCAGCCTTTCAGGACTAGTGGCGAACACCGGGGAGCTGTTTTTT. Its translation: CASSLSGLVANTGELFF.

V and J are TRBV18 and TRBJ1-6, with a tentative D call TRBD1 (6 bases). The length of the CDR3 is 16 residues. V lost 2 bases and J 7 bases, leaving 15 bases between the germline ends. Germline values: CDR1 KGHSH, CDR2 LQKENI. CDR3 sequence reads: CASSPFMMGQNSPLHF. CDR3 nucleotide sequence: TGTGCCAGCTCACCATTTATGATGGGACAAAATTCACCCCTCCACTTT.

The chain couples TRBV6-2 or TRBV6-3 to TRBJ2-7; D possibly corresponds to TRBD2 (7 bases). Germline lookup yields CDR1 MNHEY and CDR2 SVGEGT. V was pared by 0 bases and J by 1 base, with 13 bases between. The CDR3 is made up of 16 amino acids. CDR3 DNA sequence: TGTGCCAGCAGTTACTCCACGGGGGGCCCGTCCTACGAGCAGTACTTC. Protein product: CASSYSTGGPSYEQYF.

J is TRBJ2-7 and V is TRBV7-2; D gene ambiguous. The CDR3 runs 13 residues. V was cut by 5 bases and J by 7 bases, with 15 bases left in between. Germline CDR1 SGHTA, CDR2 FQGNSA. The CDR3 DNA reads as TGTGCCAGCAGCCCCCCTTTAGAGCCGGAGCAGTACTTC. It encodes CASSPPLEPEQYF.

This chain joins TRBV13 and TRBJ1-5, with unresolved D. V lost 0 bases, J lost 6 bases, and 12 bases lay in between. CDR1 and CDR2 (germline): PRHDT, FYEKMQ (reference sequence). The CDR3 runs to 15 residues. The CDR3 sequence: CASSLGLRWGQPQHF. As DNA, the CDR3 is TGTGCCAGCAGCTTAGGGTTGAGGTGGGGTCAGCCCCAGCATTTT. The full variable domain, its missing parts supplied by reference TRBV13 and TRBJ1-5, is AAGVIQSPRHLIKEKRETATLKCYPIPRHDTVYWYQQGPGQDPQFLISFYEKMQSDKGSIPDRFSAQQFSDYHSELNMSSLELGDSALYFCASSLGLRWGQPQHFGDGTRLSIL.

This clone was counted once. The rearrangement links TRBV23-1 to TRBJ2-7; no reliable D call. TRBV23-1 falls under the ORF class, with uncertain function. V lost 3 bases and J lost 2, with 2 bases in between. The length of the CDR3 is 11 residues. Here the CDR3 reads CASSHPYEQYF. The CDR3 nucleotides are TGCGCCAGCAGTCACCCCTACGAGCAGTACTTC.

The chain has TRBV19 and TRBJ2-2; D could derive from TRBD1 or TRBD2 (7 bases each). This CDR3 has 14 residues. CDR1 and CDR2 from the germline V gene are LNHDA and SQIVND (reference sequence). V was shortened by 7 bases and J by 6 bases, with 15 bases between the two germline ends. The CDR3: CASTPGGAPGELFF. The CDR3 region has the DNA TGTGCCAGTACCCCAGGGGGGGCGCCCGGGGAGCTGTTTTTT.

The chain employs TRBV7-9 and TRBJ2-5; 11 nucleotides line up with TRBD2. V shed 5 bases and J 2 bases; nucleotides not matched to a gene: 10. Germline V gene lookup returns CDR1 SEHNR and CDR2 FQNEAQ (reference sequence). CDR3 length: 17 residues. The CDR3 DNA reads as TGTGCCAGCAGCCTGTCCCAGCTAGCGGGGGGTCAAGAGACCCAGTACTTC. This translates into CASSLSQLAGGQETQYF.

CDR3 region: CASSPGTGIRAFF. The CDR3 nucleotides are TGTGCCAGCAGCCCCGGGACCGGAATCAGGGCTTTCTTT. The chain carries TRBV7-3 and TRBJ1-1; the D gene is possibly TRBD1 (5 bases). The CDR3 sequence is 13 residues long. Germline lookup yields CDR1 SGHTA and CDR2 FQGTGA. Deletions cut 5 bases from V and 11 bases from J, with 18 bases between.

The J gene is TRBJ1-2, the V gene TRBV7-2; 7 nucleotides match TRBD1. Germline V CDR1 and CDR2: SGHTA, FQGNSA. The CDR3 covers 15 residues. The V segment lost 5 bases and the J segment 6 bases; nucleotides outside the gene matches: 12. The CDR3 DNA is TGTGCCAGCAGCCCACGACAGGGTATCGGAGATGGCTACACCTTC. Protein sequence: CASSPRQGIGDGYTF.

The chain recombines TRBV6-5 with TRBJ2-5, with TRBD2 as a possible D gene (6 bases). Germline V CDR1 and CDR2: MNHEY, SVGAGI. V was cut by 8 bases and J by 2 bases, with 9 bases left in between. The CDR3 has 12 residues. This CDR3 is CASRGGQETQYF. The CDR3 region has the DNA TGTGCCAGCCGGGGAGGTCAAGAGACCCAGTACTTC.